A selection of T cell receptor beta chains follows, all from one sample in a study of T-cell memory formation after mild COVID-19. TCRdb reprocessed the 5' RACE reads via MiXCR and lists one record per CDR3 protein. Of 200,000 or so distinct CDR3 sequences in the sample, 15% to 20% were seen once. The specimen sequenced was PBMCs or a T cell subset sorted from them (not recorded which). Receptors were obtained from an adult woman who had mild COVID-19 (a few samples of this study predate the infection). Cell type and time point are not known. The CDR3 runs from the conserved cysteine through the conserved F or W. The order of the fields is D gene, V gene, clone size, J gene, CDR3 protein, CDR3 DNA. D genes are given only for firm matches. Size tells how often a clone was seen (once, few, many) or the class of an expanded clone, and some rows leave it out.

d_gene: NA; v_gene: TRBV3-1; abundance: few; j_gene: TRBJ2-2; CDR3aa: CASSQGQMSTGELFF; CDR3nt: TGTGCCAGCAGCCAAGGTCAAATGTCCACCGGGGAGCTGTTTTTT
d_gene: NA; v_gene: TRBV5-1; abundance: many; j_gene: TRBJ2-5; CDR3aa: CASSLGSGTMRETQYF; CDR3nt: TGCGCCAGCAGCTTGGGGTCCGGGACCATGAGGGAGACCCAGTACTTC
d_gene: TRBD1; v_gene: TRBV5-1; abundance: NA; j_gene: TRBJ1-1; CDR3aa: CASRPQGAGGTEAFF; CDR3nt: TGCGCCAGCAGGCCTCAGGGGGCAGGAGGGACTGAAGCTTTCTTT
d_gene: NA; v_gene: TRBV30; abundance: NA; j_gene: TRBJ1-5; CDR3aa: CAWSVGGRIQHF; CDR3nt: TGTGCCTGGAGTGTAGGCGGGAGGATCCAGCATTTT
d_gene: NA; v_gene: TRBV6-1; abundance: NA; j_gene: TRBJ2-3; CDR3aa: CASGGRGGYTDTQYF; CDR3nt: TGTGCCAGCGGGGGTAGAGGGGGATACACAGATACGCAGTATTTT
d_gene: NA; v_gene: TRBV5-1; abundance: many; j_gene: TRBJ2-7; CDR3aa: CASSSGTGEQYF; CDR3nt: TGCGCCAGCAGCTCCGGGACGGGGGAGCAGTACTTC
d_gene: NA; v_gene: TRBV5-5; abundance: few; j_gene: TRBJ2-3; CDR3aa: CASSWGGAVTDTQYF; CDR3nt: TGTGCCAGCAGCTGGGGTGGTGCAGTCACAGATACGCAGTATTTT
d_gene: NA; v_gene: TRBV12-5; abundance: NA; j_gene: TRBJ2-5; CDR3aa: CASGSKQTDLEETQYF; CDR3nt: TGTGCTAGTGGATCAAAACAAACGGACTTGGAGGAGACCCAGTACTTC
d_gene: NA; v_gene: TRBV3-1; abundance: few; j_gene: TRBJ2-7; CDR3aa: CASSQDLTREQYF; CDR3nt: TGTGCCAGCAGCCAAGACCTGACCCGGGAGCAGTACTTC
d_gene: TRBD2; v_gene: TRBV20-1; abundance: NA; j_gene: TRBJ2-1; CDR3aa: CSAPTSLTSGGNEQFF; CDR3nt: TGCAGTGCTCCTACCTCCCTTACTAGCGGGGGCAATGAGCAGTTCTTC